This entry describes one T cell receptor beta chain. The target antigen is unknown. The data are from a study of cytomegalovirus exposure and HLA in healthy donors. Overall study findings and caveats: Most subjects' HLA-A and HLA-B alleles were reportedly predicted from TCR beta sequences. On later analysis, the bulk of CMV-associated TCR beta chains appeared to be HLA-restricted.

The V and J ends lost 0 bases and 5 bases respectively, with 16 bases between them. CDR1 LNHDA and CDR2 SQIVND come from the germline V gene (reference sequence). The CDR3 extends over 16 amino acids. The PCR was carried out with 60 Vbeta primers and 13 Jbeta primers. Sequencing was performed with immunoSEQ multiplex PCR; in TCRdb, only in-frame clones are kept and a portion is missing. Its clone listing holds 150,000 to 200,000 clones. This receptor was taken from a woman younger than 30 in good health and CMV-seropositive. The chain employs TRBV19 and TRBJ2-5; possible D gene TRBD1, 6 bases. What was sequenced was PBMCs. CDR3 coding DNA: TGTGCCAGTAGTATAGATATGGGACACCGCGTTGAGACCCAGTACTTC. This translates into CASSIDMGHRVETQYF.